A single count supports the clone carrying this TCR beta chain. Germline CDR1 and CDR2: MNHNY and SVGAGI (reference sequence). Trimming removed 6 bases from V and 0 bases from J, with 4 bases in between. The CDR3 spans 12 residues. This sample stems from a study of blood T cell repertoires in COVID-19. Across the study: The United States, Italy and Spain were the sources of the acute and convalescent COVID-19 samples.

TCRdb's copy holds only in-frame clones and misses some; the assay was immunoSEQ multiplex PCR. The repertoire holds around 100,000 clones, with 88% as singletons. The specimen sequenced was peripheral blood. This clonotype originated in a man at least 80 years old with acute or convalescent COVID-19. The V gene is TRBV6-6, the J gene TRBJ2-3; D gene unclear. The CDR3 sequence: CASSLSTDTQYF. CDR3 bases: TGTGCCAGCAGCCTCAGCACAGATACGCAGTATTTT.